What follows describes a single TCR beta chain. The sample belongs to a study of blood T cell repertoires in COVID-19. V lost 3 bases and J 8 bases, leaving 16 bases between the germline ends. Germline V lookup: CDR1 LNHNV, CDR2 YYDKDF (reference sequence). The CDR3 totals 14 residues. Produced via immunoSEQ multiplex PCR; TCRdb's table is partial and in-frame only. The table includes 200,000 to 250,000 clones, about 83% detected once. Material: peripheral blood. The chain links TRBV15 to TRBJ1-2; TRBD1 is a possible D gene (6 bases). This receptor was identified in a man aged 25-45 years who had recovered from COVID-19. CDR3 region: CATSSTLPGVGYTF. The CDR3 DNA reads as TGTGCCACCAGCAGCACGCTTCCAGGGGTCGGCTACACCTTC.